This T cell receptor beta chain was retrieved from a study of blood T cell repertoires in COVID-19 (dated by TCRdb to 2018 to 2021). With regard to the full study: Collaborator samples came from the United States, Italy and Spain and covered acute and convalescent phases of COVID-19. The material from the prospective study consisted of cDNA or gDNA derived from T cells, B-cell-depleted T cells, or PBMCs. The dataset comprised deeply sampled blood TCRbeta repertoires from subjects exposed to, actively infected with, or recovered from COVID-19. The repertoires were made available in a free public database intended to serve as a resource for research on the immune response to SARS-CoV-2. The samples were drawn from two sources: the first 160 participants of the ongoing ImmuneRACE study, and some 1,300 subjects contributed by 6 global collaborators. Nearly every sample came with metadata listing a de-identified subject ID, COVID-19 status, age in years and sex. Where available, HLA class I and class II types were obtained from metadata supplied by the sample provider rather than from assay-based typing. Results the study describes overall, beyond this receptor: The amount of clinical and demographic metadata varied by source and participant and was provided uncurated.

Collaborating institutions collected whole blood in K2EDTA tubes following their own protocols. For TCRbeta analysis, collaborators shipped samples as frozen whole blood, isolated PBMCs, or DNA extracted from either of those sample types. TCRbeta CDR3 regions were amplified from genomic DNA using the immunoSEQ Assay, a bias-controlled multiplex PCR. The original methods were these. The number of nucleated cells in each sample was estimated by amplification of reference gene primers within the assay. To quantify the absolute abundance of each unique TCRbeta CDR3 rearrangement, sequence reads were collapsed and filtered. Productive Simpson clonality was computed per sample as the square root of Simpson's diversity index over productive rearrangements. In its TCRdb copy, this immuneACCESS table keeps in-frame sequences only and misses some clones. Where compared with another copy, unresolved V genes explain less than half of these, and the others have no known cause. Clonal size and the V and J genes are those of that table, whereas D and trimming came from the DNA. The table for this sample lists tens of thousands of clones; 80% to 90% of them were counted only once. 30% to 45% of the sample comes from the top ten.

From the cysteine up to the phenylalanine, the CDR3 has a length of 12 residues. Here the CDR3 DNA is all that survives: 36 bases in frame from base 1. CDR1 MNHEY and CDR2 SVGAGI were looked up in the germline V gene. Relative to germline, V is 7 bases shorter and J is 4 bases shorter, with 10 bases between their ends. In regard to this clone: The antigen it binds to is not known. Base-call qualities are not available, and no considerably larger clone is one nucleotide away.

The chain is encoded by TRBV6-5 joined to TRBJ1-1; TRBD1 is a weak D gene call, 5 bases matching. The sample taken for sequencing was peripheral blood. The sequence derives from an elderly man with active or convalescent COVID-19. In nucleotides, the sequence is TGTGCCAGCAAGGGGTCCGTCACTGAAGCTTTCTTT. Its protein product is CASKGSVTEAFF.